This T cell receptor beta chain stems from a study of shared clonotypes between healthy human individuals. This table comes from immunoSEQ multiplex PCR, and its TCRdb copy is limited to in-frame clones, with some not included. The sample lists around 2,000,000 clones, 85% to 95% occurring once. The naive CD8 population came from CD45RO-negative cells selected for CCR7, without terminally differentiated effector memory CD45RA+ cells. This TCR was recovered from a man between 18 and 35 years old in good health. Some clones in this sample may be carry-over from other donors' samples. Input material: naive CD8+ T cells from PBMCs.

The CDR3 region is CASRQGSSSYEQYF. CDR3 nucleotides: TGTGCCAGCAGACAGGGTTCGAGCTCCTACGAGCAGTACTTC. The J gene is TRBJ2-7, the V gene TRBV21-1; TRBD1 reflects the table's D call only, with no check against the DNA. TRBV21-1 is a pseudogene segment. The CDR3 runs 14 residues.